Listed here are 3 T cell receptor beta chains from one sample, sequenced in a study of control samples from healthy donors and cancer patients. Libraries were prepared by immunoSEQ multiplex PCR; TCRdb keeps only in-frame clonotypes and omits some of them. The sample carries approximately 40,000 clones, around 75% recorded once. The sequenced sample consisted of formalin-fixed, paraffin-embedded tissue. Receptor source: a male donor with melanoma.

Only one count was recorded for this clone. This rearrangement joins TRBV2 to TRBJ2-5; 7 nucleotides line up with TRBD2. This CDR3 contains 14 residues. The J segment lost 4 bases and the V segment lost 8 bases, leaving 10 bases of the junction unmatched. The V gene's germline CDR1 is SNHLY and CDR2 FYNNEI. CDR3 in DNA: TGTGCCAGCCAGTTGGCGGGAGTGGCAGAGACCCAGTACTTC. It codes for CASQLAGVAETQYF. Complete variable domain (other parts from reference TRBV2 and TRBJ2-5): EPEVTQTPSHQVTQMGQEVILRCVPISNHLYFYWYRQILGQKVEFLVSFYNNEISEKSEIFDDQFSVERPDGSNFTLKIRSTKLEDSAMYFCASQLAGVAETQYFGPGTRLLVL.

The chain recombines TRBV7-8 with TRBJ1-1, with TRBD1 identical over 10 bases. The CDR3 totals 15 residues. Germline V gene sequence: CDR1 SGHVS, CDR2 FQNEAQ. The V and J ends lost 2 bases and 3 bases, in that order; junction bases with no gene match: 3. The chain's CDR3 is CASSLMTGGDTEAFF. CDR3 sequence (DNA): TGTGCCAGCAGCTTAATGACAGGGGGCGACACTGAAGCTTTCTTT.

This clone was picked up a small number of times. The CDR3 region has the DNA TGTGCCAGCATAGGGCCCGGGGTAACAGATACGCAGTATTTT. Translating gives CASIGPGVTDTQYF. V usage is TRBV2 and J usage is TRBJ2-3; tentatively, D is TRBD2 (5 bases). The CDR3 is 14 residues long. The germline V and J ends were trimmed by 7 bases and 3 bases, with 14 bases remaining between them. Per the germline V gene, CDR1 is SNHLY and CDR2 is FYNNEI.